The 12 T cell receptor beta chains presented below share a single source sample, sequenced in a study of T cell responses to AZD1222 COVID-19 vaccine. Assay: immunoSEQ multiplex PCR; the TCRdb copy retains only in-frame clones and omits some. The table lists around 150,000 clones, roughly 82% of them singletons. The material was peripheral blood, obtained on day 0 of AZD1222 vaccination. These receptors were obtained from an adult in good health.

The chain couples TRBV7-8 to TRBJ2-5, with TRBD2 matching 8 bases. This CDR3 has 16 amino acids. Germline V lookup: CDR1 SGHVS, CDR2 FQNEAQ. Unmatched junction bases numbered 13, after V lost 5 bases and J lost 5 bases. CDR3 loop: CASSMRGVAPRETQYF. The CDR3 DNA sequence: TGTGCCAGCAGCATGCGGGGGGTGGCCCCACGGGAGACCCAGTACTTC. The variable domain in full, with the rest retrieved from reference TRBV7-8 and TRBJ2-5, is GAGVSQSPRYKVAKRGQDVALRCDPISGHVSLFWYQQALGQGPEFLTYFQNEAQLDKSGLPSDRFFAERPEGSVSTLKIQRTQQEDSAVYLCASSMRGVAPRETQYFGPGTRLLVL.

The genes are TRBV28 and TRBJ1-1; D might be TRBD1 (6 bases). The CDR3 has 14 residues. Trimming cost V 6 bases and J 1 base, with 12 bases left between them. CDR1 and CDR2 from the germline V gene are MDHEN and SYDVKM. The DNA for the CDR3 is TGTGCCAGCAGCTCAGGACAGACGAACACTGAAGCTTTCTTT. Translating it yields CASSSGQTNTEAFF.

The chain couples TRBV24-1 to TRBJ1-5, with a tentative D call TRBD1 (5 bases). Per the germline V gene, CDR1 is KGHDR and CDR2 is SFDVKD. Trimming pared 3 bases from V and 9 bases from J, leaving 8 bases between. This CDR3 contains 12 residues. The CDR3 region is CATSDPGMPQHF. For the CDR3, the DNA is TGTGCCACCAGTGATCCAGGGATGCCCCAGCATTTT.

CDR3 amino acids: CASRLDTGELFF. The DNA for the CDR3 is TGTGCCAGCAGACTGGACACCGGGGAGCTGTTTTTT. The J gene is TRBJ2-2, the V gene TRBV6-5, with D hard to call. Trimming took 6 bases from V and 3 from J, leaving 5 bases between them. Germline CDR1 MNHEY, CDR2 SVGAGI. The CDR3 runs to 12 residues.

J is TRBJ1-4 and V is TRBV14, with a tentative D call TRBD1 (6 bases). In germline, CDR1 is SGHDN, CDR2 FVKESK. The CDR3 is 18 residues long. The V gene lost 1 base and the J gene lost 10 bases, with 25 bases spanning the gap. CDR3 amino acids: CASSQVRPGRGPVGKLFF. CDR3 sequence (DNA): TGTGCCAGCAGCCAAGTTCGGCCCGGCAGGGGCCCGGTTGGAAAACTGTTTTTT.

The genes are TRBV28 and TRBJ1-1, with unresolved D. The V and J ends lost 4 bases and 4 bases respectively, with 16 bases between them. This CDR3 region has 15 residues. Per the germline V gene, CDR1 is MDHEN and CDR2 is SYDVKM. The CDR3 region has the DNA TGTGCCAGCAGTTCAAGGACCTTCCGAGGCACTGAAGCTTTCTTT. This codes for CASSSRTFRGTEAFF.

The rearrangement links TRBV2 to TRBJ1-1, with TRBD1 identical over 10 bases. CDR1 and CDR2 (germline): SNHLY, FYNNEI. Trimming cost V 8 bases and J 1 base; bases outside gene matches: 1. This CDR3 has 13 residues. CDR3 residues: CASGQGGNTEAFF. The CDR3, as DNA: TGTGCCAGCGGACAGGGGGGGAACACTGAAGCTTTCTTT.

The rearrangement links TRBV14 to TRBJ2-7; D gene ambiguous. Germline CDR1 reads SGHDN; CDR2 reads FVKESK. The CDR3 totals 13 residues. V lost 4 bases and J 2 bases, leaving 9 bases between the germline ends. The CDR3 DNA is TGTGCCAGCAGCCGCCAAAAGGCCTACGAGCAGTACTTC. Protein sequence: CASSRQKAYEQYF.

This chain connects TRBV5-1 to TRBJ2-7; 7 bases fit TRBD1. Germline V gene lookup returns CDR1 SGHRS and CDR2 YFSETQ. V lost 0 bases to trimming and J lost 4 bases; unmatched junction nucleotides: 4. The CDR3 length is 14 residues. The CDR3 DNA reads TGCGCCAGCAGCTTGGATGCCAGGGGGTACGAGCAGTACTTC. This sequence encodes CASSLDARGYEQYF.

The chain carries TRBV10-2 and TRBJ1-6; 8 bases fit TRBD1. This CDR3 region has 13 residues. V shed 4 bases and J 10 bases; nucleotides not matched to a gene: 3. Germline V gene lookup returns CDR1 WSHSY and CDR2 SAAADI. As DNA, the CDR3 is TGCGCCAGCAGTGTGGACAGGGAGTCACCCCTCCACTTT. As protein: CASSVDRESPLHF.

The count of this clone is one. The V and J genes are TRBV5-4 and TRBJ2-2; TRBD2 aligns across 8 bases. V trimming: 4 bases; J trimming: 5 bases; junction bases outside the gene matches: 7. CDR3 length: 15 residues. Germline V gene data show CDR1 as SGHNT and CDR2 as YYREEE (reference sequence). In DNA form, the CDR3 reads TGTGCCAGCAGCCTCCGGACTAGCCAGACCGGGGAGCTGTTTTTT. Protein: CASSLRTSQTGELFF.

The CDR3 reads CASSTRRGGVGYTF. CDR3 DNA: TGTGCCAGCAGCACCCGCAGAGGGGGGGTTGGCTACACCTTC. The V call is TRBV9, the J call TRBJ1-2; TRBD1 might be the D (6 bases). Germline CDR1 SGDLS, CDR2 YYNGEE. V shed 4 bases and J shed 7 bases, with 17 bases lying between them. The CDR3 totals 14 residues.